Listed below are T cell receptor beta chains from one sample, sequenced in a study of cytomegalovirus exposure and HLA in healthy donors. Sequenced by immunoSEQ multiplex PCR; TCRdb stores in-frame clones only, minus some. The sample has about 330,000 clones; about 85% are singletons. The sequenced sample consisted of PBMCs. The source is a woman in her 30s in good health and CMV-seropositive. CDR3s include the opening cysteine and the closing phenylalanine or tryptophan. A D gene is named only where the DNA matches it firmly. The listing skips clone size in some rows; elsewhere it reads once, few, many or a size class.

>TRBJ2-7|TRBV6-5|.|TRBD1
TGTGCCAGCAGCTGGACAGGGGGAAACGAGCAGTACTTC
CASSWTGGNEQYF
>TRBJ1-1|TRBV7-9|.|.
TGTGCCAGCAGCTTAGACAGTTCGCCTGTTTCTTTCTTT
CASSLDSSPVSFF
>TRBJ1-3|TRBV18|once|TRBD1
TGTGCCAGCTCACCACCCGGGACAGTCTCTGGAAACACCATATATTTT
CASSPPGTVSGNTIYF
>TRBJ2-1|TRBV4-1|.|TRBD2
TGCGCCAGCAGCCAAGAAAGCGGGAGGGCCATTGAGCAGTTCTTC
CASSQESGRAIEQFF
>TRBJ2-1|TRBV7-9|.|TRBD2
TGTGCCAGCAGCTTAGGGCGGGGGGGCAATGAGCAGTTCTTC
CASSLGRGGNEQFF
>TRBJ1-3|TRBV2|.|TRBD1
TGTGCCAGCAGAGAACAGGGGAGCTCTGGAAACACCATATATTTT
CASREQGSSGNTIYF
>TRBJ2-7|TRBV7-6|.|TRBD2
TGTGCCAGCAGCGGGGAAAGGACTAGCGGGAGCCACGAGCAGTACTTC
CASSGERTSGSHEQYF
>TRBJ1-5|TRBV27|.|TRBD1
TGTGCCAGCCAATCGAGGACAGGAAGCAATCAGCCCCAGCATTTT
CASQSRTGSNQPQHF
>TRBJ2-5|TRBV2|many|TRBD2
TGTGCCAGGGGGACTAGCGGGCAAAGAGGGACCCAGTACTTC
CARGTSGQRGTQYF
>TRBJ1-2|TRBV20-1|.|TRBD1
TGCAGTGCCAGGGGGGACTATGGCTACACCTTC
CSARGDYGYTF
>TRBJ2-1|TRBV6-5|.|TRBD1
TGTGCCAGCAGGATCGGGACAGCTTACAATGAGCAGTTCTTC
CASRIGTAYNEQFF
>TRBJ1-1|TRBV28|.|.
TGTGCCAGCAGTTTAAATGCCCCCAGGGTTGAGGCCGCTTTCTTT
CASSLNAPRVEAAFF
>TRBJ1-2|TRBV21-1|.|.
TGTGCCAGCAGCAAAGGCGGCCGGGACAGGGATTATGGCTACACCTTC
CASSKGGRDRDYGYTF
>TRBJ1-4|TRBV6-5|.|TRBD1
TGTGCCAGCAGTTACTCGGGACAGGGGGGTGAAAAACTGTTTTTT
CASSYSGQGGEKLFF
>TRBJ2-2|TRBV9|.|TRBD2
TGTGCCAGCAGCTTTCGCGGGACTAGCGGGAGCGGCGGGGAGCTGTTTTTT
CASSFRGTSGSGGELFF
>TRBJ1-6|TRBV7-2|.|.
TGTGCCAGCAGCTTAGGTATCGGGTATAATTCACCCCTCCACTTT
CASSLGIGYNSPLHF
>TRBJ2-7|TRBV7-9|.|TRBD1
TGTGCCAGCAGCTTCGCACAGGGGGCTCACGAGCAGTACTTC
CASSFAQGAHEQYF
>TRBJ2-7|TRBV6-6|.|.
TGTGCCAGCAGTGCACTGGGGATGGACATAAAATACGAGCAGTACTTC
CASSALGMDIKYEQYF
>TRBJ1-6|TRBV7-2|once|.
TGTGCCAGCCGGGACATTTATAATTCACCCCTCCACTTT
CASRDIYNSPLHF
>TRBJ1-1|TRBV4-3|once|.
TGCGCCAGCAACCCGGGAAGGGGTACTGAAGCTTTCTTT
CASNPGRGTEAFF
>TRBJ1-5|TRBV9|few|.
TGTGCCAGCAGCGCGAGGGGGGCCACAGTCAATCAGCCCCAGCATTTT
CASSARGATVNQPQHF
>TRBJ1-5|TRBV6-1|.|.
TGTGCCAGCAAAGGATTTGGGCAGCCCCAGCATTTT
CASKGFGQPQHF
>TRBJ2-7|TRBV7-9|.|TRBD2
TGTGCCAGCAGCTCGGGGCTAGCGGGAGTGGGCGAGCAGTACTTC
CASSSGLAGVGEQYF
>TRBJ1-5|TRBV19|.|TRBD1
TGTGCCAGTAGTTCGGGACAGGGCTTAAGGCCCCAGCATTTT
CASSSGQGLRPQHF
>TRBJ2-7|TRBV6-5|.|TRBD2
TGTGCCAGCAGTTACGGCGGGGGGAGGTACGAGCAGTACTTC
CASSYGGGRYEQYF
>TRBJ1-2|TRBV2|once|TRBD1
TGTGCCAGCAGTGAAGCGGACAGGGCCTATGGCTACACCTTC
CASSEADRAYGYTF
>TRBJ1-5|TRBV7-2|.|.
TGTGCCAGCAGCTTAGTCGGTGGCCAATCCAATCAGCCCCAGCATTTT
CASSLVGGQSNQPQHF
>TRBJ1-4|TRBV6-1|once|.
TGTGCCAGCAGGGGGTGGGGTGCAACTAATGAAAAACTGTTTTTT
CASRGWGATNEKLFF
>TRBJ1-1|TRBV27|once|.
TGTGCCAGCAGTTCATGGACAGATCTTTTCCAAGCTTTCTTT
CASSSWTDLFQAFF
>TRBJ2-5|TRBV9|once|TRBD2
TGTGCCAGCAGCGTCTTAGGGACTACCAAAGAGACCCAGTACTTC
CASSVLGTTKETQYF
>TRBJ2-7|TRBV6-5|.|.
TGTGCCATCAGTGGGCTCGGGGGAATCTACGAGCAGTACTTC
CAISGLGGIYEQYF
>TRBJ1-4|TRBV4-1|.|.
TGCGCCAGCAGCCAGTCGGAGGATGAGGCCCTCGAAAAACTGTTTTTT
CASSQSEDEALEKLFF